A selection of T cell receptor beta chains follows, all from one sample in a study of early T cells in non-severe SARS-CoV-2 infection. Each CDR3 protein is one row after TCRdb ran MiXCR on the 5' RACE reads. Of fewer than 120,000 distinct CDR3 sequences listed, around 13% are singletons. The sequenced sample was whole blood, obtained at baseline. These receptors were taken from an adult who was a healthcare worker with PCR-confirmed SARS-CoV-2 infection or an uninfected control (not recorded which). Each CDR3 is given with its conserved first and last residue. Expanded clones get a size class; other rows say once, few or many, or leave the size out.

once	TRBV28	CASTLLVGNQPQHF
NA	TRBV19	CASSMGQYYEQYF
few	TRBV5-4	CASSTTPTGSYEQYF
NA	TRBV5-1	CASGTGEMVQYF
few	TRBV6-1	CASSEVGGFNQPQHF
few	TRBV2	CASSSSTGGGYGYTF
many	TRBV24-1	CATSDGDTVVGTDTQYF
NA	TRBV7-9	CASSSRPGENTEAFF
few	TRBV4-1	CASSQVVNQPQHF
few	TRBV7-9	CASTDGGYEQYF
NA	TRBV4-1	CASSQGQGGGNTEAFF
NA	TRBV27	CASSLVSPGRNEQFF
few	TRBV6-2/TRBV6-3	CASSTITSGAYNEQFF
many	TRBV5-1	CASSWIAGEGNEQFF
many	TRBV4-1	CASSQDRDGASPLHF
NA	TRBV29-1	CSVEGSAYGYTF
few	TRBV6-2/TRBV6-3	CASNQGRYNEQFF
few	TRBV29-1	CSVAHAGGTDTQYF
few	TRBV27	CASSQGIGNTIYF
many	TRBV29-1	CSVVRAHTQYF
few	TRBV13	CASSLVRDNTEAFF
few	TRBV10-3	CATQGAIDSGANVLTF
many	TRBV7-2	CASSLEGGRQYF
many	TRBV2	CASTPEVSYNSPLHF
many	TRBV29-1	CSVVSSRAGNIQYF
many	TRBV5-1	CASSRAGDSYEQYF
NA	TRBV14	CASRSQGTGELFF
NA	TRBV7-2	CASRRQASSYNEQFF
few	TRBV6-5	CASSRGTSGSSYNEQFF
NA	TRBV12-3/TRBV12-4	CASTLRGQSNGYTF
few	TRBV19	CASSIFDMTGELFF
few	TRBV30	CAWSLTPLYEQYF
few	TRBV5-5	CASSPPGFGEQYF
few	TRBV9	CASSVDGVSYEQYF
NA	TRBV29-1	CSVLSQGANGYTF
few	TRBV29-1	CSVGTSGSYEQYF
NA	TRBV28	CASSTRTSGIKETQYF
few	TRBV20-1	CSAKRGPSTDTQYF
NA	TRBV14	CASSQGWGTFNEKLFF
NA	TRBV5-4	CASSPRVGGNSPLHF
few	TRBV19	CASHRQGPAPSGNTIYF